This TCR beta chain was identified in a study of identical twins (TCRdb year 2016). Describing the broader study: To test whether fetal clonotypes persist, the study used deep sequencing on TCR alpha and beta repertoires from monozygotic twins, unrelated adults of various ages, and cord blood. Replicate twin experiments were performed at different times using different library preparation protocols to rule out contamination.

Only healthy Caucasian donors were included. Three pairs of female monozygotic twins, all aged roughly 18 to 29 years, made up the twin cohort. The RNA used for TCR libraries was isolated from peripheral blood mononuclear cells. V is cut by 0 bases and J by 3 bases, and the space between the germline ends is 8 bases. CDR1 and CDR2 are read off the germline V gene as ENHRY and SYGVKD. From the cysteine up to the phenylalanine, the CDR3 has a length of 14 residues. Only the CDR3 part of the read is kept: 42 bases, read in frame from the first base. As to this clonotype: The target of this receptor is not known. No base qualities exist here, and no much larger clone lies one base off it.

The library was generated by 5' RACE. TCRdb names Illumina HiSeq 2000 as the instrument used. Template switching introduced a universal primer binding site; the final cDNA contained a unique molecular identifier, enabling accurate counting of TCR cDNA molecules. First-strand cDNA for TCR alpha and beta chains was synthesized from specific primers in the conserved constant-segment region. To control for contamination, every cDNA library was double barcoded, receiving both a SMART-Mk sample barcode and Illumina barcodes. TruSeq adapter sequences along with Illumina sample barcodes were introduced in two successive PCR steps. Sequencing of the TCR alpha and beta cDNA libraries was done on the Illumina HiSeq platform using custom primers. The paper's data handling went like this. MiGEC was used to process raw reads and extract unique molecular identifiers, and MiXCR was used to find CDR3 positions. For each individual, recombination models were inferred using an EM algorithm with the repgenHMM and IGoR tools. Shared clonotypes were analyzed with the tcR package in R, and sharing was normalized by the product of cloneset sizes. Out-of-frame nonproductive sequences were analyzed to study raw recombination free of thymic and clonal selection effects. In-frame beta chains were kept once TCRdb had trimmed the public reads at Q25 with fastp and called clones with MiXCR. Each record represents a unique CDR3 protein, reported with the most common genes and DNA among its rows. TCRdb's processing, not the authors' own work, is the source of the V and J calls. Present in this sample are some 760,000 distinct CDR3 sequences, around a sixth of which were seen just once. Roughly 14% of the sample belongs to the ten largest clones.

General findings and caveats noted by the study authors: Zero-insertion analyses could be partly confounded by invariant T cells such as MAIT and iNKT, though diverse VJ usage argued against such confounding for most clonotypes. In monozygotic twins, out-of-frame TCR alpha sharing was systematically underestimated by recombination models, although the models agreed with sharing between unrelated individuals. A weaker excess of twin sharing was found in beta out-of-frame sequences because the signal-to-noise ratio was lowered by fewer shared sequences. Because the same donors could not be followed over many years, the conclusions relied on cross-sectional statistical analysis. Out-of-frame TCR alpha sequences shared between twins showed an excess of low generation-probability sequences compared with coincidental sharing between unrelated individuals. Fewer insertions were carried by abundant cord blood beta clonotypes; a weaker similar trend was observed in young adult naive repertoires, while no such trend was observed in memory repertoires.

These data were likewise used in another study, on T cells expressing NK-cell markers. The second investigation adds: About 8 donors provided sorted CD3+CD56+NKG2C+, CD3+CD56+NKG2C- and CD3+CD56-NKG2C+ T-cell subsets, whose TCR beta-chain repertoires were profiled. Among the eight sequenced donors, seven were HCMV-seropositive and one was HCMV-seronegative. To restrict sorting to alphabetaTCR-expressing T cells, an anti-gammadeltaTCR antibody was added in several experiments. In over 5 donors, the dominant CD3+CD56+NKG2C+ clonotypes were among the top 10 CD8+ clonotypes and accounted for roughly 1.0-8% of CD8+ T cells. Those dominant clonotypes were again the most abundant among CD3+CD56-NKG2C+ cells in a handful of donors, at roughly 28.3-65%. It remained unclear whether the expanded NKG2C-expressing T cell clones were specific for HCMV antigens. Randomly selected healthy volunteers, three men and five women, were used as the eight sequenced donors. A commercial ELISA kit detecting HCMV-specific IgG in serum was used to determine HCMV serostatus. Bulk peripheral blood T-cell repertoires were additionally sequenced from unsorted PBMC for a handful of donors. MIGEC was used to demultiplex reads and group reads by UMI, and MiTCR was used to assemble and quantify clonotypes. To exclude erroneous sequences, only TCR cDNA sequences supported by at least two reads were retained. The tcR package was used for downstream repertoire analysis, and clonotypes were matched between fractions using CDR3 nucleotide sequence together with V segment. VDJmatch was used to annotate antigen specificity against VDJdb, with one amino acid substitution allowed in CDR3.

The V and J segments used are TRBV10-3 and TRBJ1-2, and TRBD1 may be the D gene, going by 6 matching bases. This clonotype was sampled from a woman aged 18 to 35 in good health. Material: PBMCs. The CDR3 corresponds to CAISESRGYYGYTF. The DNA sequence reads TGTGCCATCAGTGAGTCGAGGGGGTACTATGGCTACACCTTC.